The source of this TCR beta chain is a study of shared clonotypes between healthy human individuals. Trimming left V 4 bases short and J 3 bases short, with 12 bases between. The CDR3 is 14 residues long. Germline V gives CDR1 MDHEN, CDR2 SYDVKM. CD45RO-negative, CCR7-selected cells formed the naive CD8 fraction, which excluded terminally differentiated effector memory CD45RA+ cells. Donors included only healthy HIV-negative adults lacking recent acute infections or vaccinations. Genomic DNA belonging to each subset was distributed in equal measure over several immunoSEQ plates. This table comes from immunoSEQ multiplex PCR, and its TCRdb copy is limited to in-frame clones, with some not included. The table lists millions of clones, over 85% of them singletons. With regard to this clone: Antigen unknown.

Study results and limitations: Non-shared clonotypes displayed generation probabilities falling below those of clonotypes present in all four donors.

The chain employs TRBV28 and TRBJ2-5, with D maybe TRBD1 (6 bases). The sequence derives from a man between 18 and 29 years old in good health. Material for sequencing was naive CD8+ T cells sorted from blood. The CDR3 DNA is TGTGCCAGCAGTTCTACAGGGTGGGAAGAGACCCAGTACTTC. This sequence encodes CASSSTGWEETQYF.